A single sample is the source of the 9 T cell receptor beta chains below, sequenced in a study of T cells in Graves' hyperthyroidism and ophthalmopathy. Using RNA transcripts as the source, TCR beta CDR3 regions were amplified. Primed by the HTBI set, a first-round RT-PCR was run on the TCR CDR3. MiXCR was run by TCRdb on the multiplex PCR reads, yielding one entry per CDR3 protein. The table lists 300,000 or so distinct CDR3 sequences, over 15% of them singletons, with around 57% in the top ten. Sequencing was carried out using blood. The receptors shown here come from a woman aged 60 to 75 with Graves' ophthalmopathy.

In its sample, this clonotype was seen a few times. The chain couples TRBV7-9 to TRBJ2-1; TRBD1 matches 10 bases. Looked up from germline, CDR1 is SEHNR and CDR2 is FQNEAQ (reference sequence). V trimming: 5 bases; J trimming: 1 base; junction bases outside the gene matches: 8. This CDR3 contains 17 residues. DNA of the CDR3: TGTGCCAGCAGCGGGACAGGGGAAAAGCAGTCCTACAATGAGCAGTTCTTC. This encodes CASSGTGEKQSYNEQFF.

This sequence joins TRBV10-1 and TRBJ2-2; possibly TRBD1 for D (5 bases). The CDR3 is made up of 12 amino acids. V lost 5 bases and J lost 4, with 5 bases in between. Germline assignment: CDR1 WNHNN and CDR2 SYGVQD (reference sequence). Here the CDR3 reads CASSRGTGELFF. CDR3 nucleotide sequence: TGCGCCAGCAGTAGGGGCACCGGGGAGCTGTTTTTT.

This clonotype was detected only a few times. The gene calls are TRBV18 and TRBJ2-5; D not resolved. Germline-derived CDR1 and CDR2 are KGHSH and LQKENI. The ends were cut back, 6 bases at V and 5 bases at J, with 13 bases in the middle. The CDR3 runs 13 residues. CDR3 sequence: CASSDETRETQYF. The CDR3 DNA sequence: TGTGCCAGCTCCGATGAAACCCGGGAGACCCAGTACTTC.

This clonotype was found a few times. The CDR3 loop is CASRKQVNTEAFF. The CDR3 DNA reads as TGTGCCAGCAGGAAACAGGTGAACACTGAAGCTTTCTTT. The gene calls are TRBV6-2 or TRBV6-3 and TRBJ1-1, with D perhaps TRBD1 (5 bases). Germline V gene sequence: CDR1 MNHEY, CDR2 SVGEGT. V lost 6 bases and J 0 bases, leaving 8 bases between the germline ends. The CDR3 length is 13 residues.

This clonotype has at least ten counts. The chain has TRBV11-2 and TRBJ1-2; D is uncertain. The V end lost 1 base, the J end lost 4 bases, and 7 bases lay between the germline ends. From germline, CDR1 is SGHAT and CDR2 FQNNGV. This CDR3 is 13 amino acids long. The CDR3: CASSLVGGYGYTF. The CDR3 region has the DNA TGTGCCAGCAGCTTAGTGGGCGGCTATGGCTACACCTTC.

The V and J genes are TRBV20-1 and TRBJ1-1; perhaps TRBD1 as D (6 bases). Trimming shortened V by 4 bases and J by 3 bases, and 9 bases separated the two germline ends. This CDR3 is 12 amino acids long. CDR1 and CDR2 from the germline V gene are DFQATT and SNEGSKA (reference sequence). The CDR3 spells CSATDRDTEAFF. As DNA, the CDR3 is TGCAGTGCTACGGACAGAGACACTGAAGCTTTCTTT.

The chain uses TRBV4-2 and TRBJ2-2, with TRBD2 identical over 8 bases. The CDR3 spans 16 residues. The germline gives CDR1 LGHNA, CDR2 YNFKEQ. The V gene end was trimmed by 3 bases and the J gene end by 1 base; junction bases not matched to a gene: 4. CDR3 DNA sequence: TGTGCCAGCAGCCATCCGAGCGGGGGGAACACCGGGGAGCTGTTTTTT. Its translation: CASSHPSGGNTGELFF.

This clonotype was recorded a few times. The chain joins TRBV5-1 to TRBJ2-3; D perhaps matches TRBD1 (6 bases). This CDR3 has 15 amino acids. In germline, CDR1 is SGHRS, CDR2 YFSETQ. V was clipped by 4 bases and J by 0 bases, with 12 bases between them. This chain's CDR3 is CASSPGTPSTDTQYF. CDR3 in DNA: TGCGCCAGCAGCCCGGGGACACCGAGCACAGATACGCAGTATTTT.

This clonotype was seen at least ten times. The chain joins TRBV29-1 to TRBJ2-2; 8 nucleotides align to TRBD1. The CDR3 extends over 17 amino acids. Germline CDR1 is SQVTM and CDR2 is ANQGSEA. V lost 3 bases, J lost 5 bases, and 14 bases stayed unmatched. The CDR3 DNA sequence: TGCAGCGTTGATGGGTTTTCTCAGGGGGCCGGGACCGGGGAGCTGTTTTTT. Its translation is CSVDGFSQGAGTGELFF.